Below are 6 T cell receptor beta chains sequenced from a single sample in a study of cytomegalovirus exposure and HLA in healthy donors. PCR involved 60 Vbeta and 13 Jbeta primers. Only in-frame clones appear in the TCRdb table, and some are missing; sequencing was by immunoSEQ multiplex PCR. The sample includes 150,000 to 200,000 clones, 65% to 85% of them seen just once. Sequenced input: PBMCs. The receptors were sampled from a man aged 55 to 70 in good health and CMV-seronegative.

This chain uses TRBV7-8 with TRBJ2-5; 13 nucleotides line up with TRBD2. From germline, CDR1 is SGHVS and CDR2 FQNEAQ. The CDR3 spans 18 residues. V was clipped by 2 bases and J by 7 bases; unmatched bases: 13. In DNA, the CDR3 is TGTGCCAGCAGCTTACCCCGACTAGCGGGAGGCCTTCAGCGGACCCAGTACTTC. Amino acids: CASSLPRLAGGLQRTQYF.

The chain couples TRBV6-1 to TRBJ1-5; D may be TRBD1 (5 bases). This CDR3 spans 15 amino acids. The germline V gene encodes CDR1 MNHNS and CDR2 SASEGT. V lost 4 bases, J lost 4 bases, and 14 bases lay in between. This CDR3 is CASSVAQAANQPQHF. CDR3 nucleotides: TGTGCCAGCAGTGTGGCACAGGCGGCAAATCAGCCCCAGCATTTT.

On this clone: A read error may account for a junction end that differs from germline. The rearrangement uses TRBV7-9 and TRBJ2-1; D call uncertain. The CDR3 covers 12 residues. CDR1 and CDR2 from the germline V gene are SEHNR and FQNEAQ (reference sequence). The CDR3 reads CSSSRDSHEQFF. The DNA for the CDR3 is TGTTCCAGCAGCCGCGATAGCCATGAGCAGTTCTTC.

This clone was found once. V gene TRBV5-1 combines with J gene TRBJ1-2, with D possibly TRBD1 on 5 matching bases. The germline CDR1 and CDR2 sequences are SGHRS and YFSETQ. The V end lost 4 bases, the J end lost 6 bases, and 16 bases lay between the germline ends. The CDR3 has 14 residues. The CDR3: CASSGDLFKDGYTF. The CDR3 DNA is TGCGCCAGCAGCGGGGACTTATTTAAAGATGGCTACACCTTC. Full variable domain (remainder filled in from reference TRBV5-1 and TRBJ1-2): KAGVTQTPRYLIKTRGQQVTLSCSPISGHRSVSWYQQTPGQGLQFLFEYFSETQRNKGNFPGRFSGRQFSNSRSEMNVSTLELGDSALYLCASSGDLFKDGYTFGSGTRLTVV.

CDR3 protein: CASSVEGARGTEAFF. The CDR3 nucleotides are TGTGCCAGCAGCGTAGAAGGGGCTAGAGGCACTGAAGCTTTCTTT. V gene TRBV9 combines with J gene TRBJ1-1; D is perhaps TRBD1 (5 bases). V was trimmed by 0 bases and J by 4 bases, leaving 13 bases between them. The length of the CDR3 is 15 residues. The germline V gene has CDR1 SGDLS and CDR2 YYNGEE.

This rearrangement joins TRBV7-8 to TRBJ2-2; D not resolved. From germline, CDR1 is SGHVS and CDR2 FQNEAQ. The V gene lost 2 bases and the J gene lost 1 base, with 8 bases spanning the gap. CDR3 size: 15 residues. CDR3: CASSLPVENTGELFF. The CDR3 nucleotides read TGTGCCAGCAGCTTACCAGTCGAGAACACCGGGGAGCTGTTTTTT. The full variable domain, completed using reference TRBV7-8 and TRBJ2-2, is GAGVSQSPRYKVAKRGQDVALRCDPISGHVSLFWYQQALGQGPEFLTYFQNEAQLDKSGLPSDRFFAERPEGSVSTLKIQRTQQEDSAVYLCASSLPVENTGELFFGEGSRLTVL.